This TCR beta chain was sequenced during a study of shared clonotypes between healthy human individuals. Study-wide background: Used for every donor were three CD4 naive, three CD4 memory, two CD8 naive and one CD8 memory plate. General study results and limits: Generally, estimated richness proved larger in naive subsets than it did in memory subsets. The naive CD4 repertoires of a few donors were compared, and around 5% of clonotypes were shared.

Deletions cut 10 bases from V and 1 base from J, with 15 bases between. CDR1 is SNHLY and CDR2 is FYNNEI in the germline V gene. The CDR3 covers 14 residues. As regards this clone: Its antigen is undetermined.

Clones were sequenced by immunoSEQ multiplex PCR, and TCRdb holds only the in-frame ones, with some missing. The sample lists approximately 2.1 million clones; approximately 93% were seen once. This sequence was found in a man between 18 and 29 years old in good health. Some clones in this sample may be carry-over from other donors' samples. The rearrangement joins TRBV2 to TRBJ2-3; a possible D gene is TRBD2 (6 bases). Sequencing was performed on naive CD4+ T cells from PBMCs. Subset noted: CD45RA+ positively selected. The CDR3 is CATQLGGGTDTQYF. The CDR3 region has the DNA TGTGCCACACAACTAGGAGGGGGCACAGATACGCAGTATTTT.